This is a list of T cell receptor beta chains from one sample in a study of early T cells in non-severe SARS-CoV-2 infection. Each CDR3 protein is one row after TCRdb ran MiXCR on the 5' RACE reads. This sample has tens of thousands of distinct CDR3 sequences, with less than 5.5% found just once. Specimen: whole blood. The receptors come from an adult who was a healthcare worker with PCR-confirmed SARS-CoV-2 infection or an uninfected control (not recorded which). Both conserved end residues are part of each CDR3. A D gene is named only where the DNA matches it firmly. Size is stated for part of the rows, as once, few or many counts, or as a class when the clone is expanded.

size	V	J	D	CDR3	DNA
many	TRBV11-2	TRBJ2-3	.	CASSLANAEGTQYF	TGTGCCAGCAGCTTAGCAAATGCGGAAGGTACGCAGTATTTT
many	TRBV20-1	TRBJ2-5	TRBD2	CSARDGGRETQYF	TGCAGTGCTAGAGATGGCGGGAGAGAGACCCAGTACTTC
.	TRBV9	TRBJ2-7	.	CASSPRTGRSAEQYF	TGTGCCAGCAGCCCCCGCACAGGGAGAAGCGCCGAGCAGTACTTC
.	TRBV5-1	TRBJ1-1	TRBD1	CASSWQGAQTEAFF	TGCGCCAGCAGTTGGCAGGGGGCTCAGACTGAAGCTTTCTTT
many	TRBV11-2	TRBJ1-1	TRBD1	CASSLGTTGATEAFF	TGTGCCAGCAGCTTGGGAACGACAGGGGCCACTGAAGCTTTCTTT
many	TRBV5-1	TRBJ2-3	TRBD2	CASSDRLAGFKAGPTDTQYF	TGCGCCAGCAGCGACAGACTAGCGGGATTCAAGGCAGGGCCCACAGATACGCAGTATTTT
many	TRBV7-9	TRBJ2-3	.	CASSSLLVGARGTSTDTQYF	TGTGCCAGCAGCTCCCTCCTTGTGGGGGCGAGGGGAACTAGCACAGATACGCAGTATTTT
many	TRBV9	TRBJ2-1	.	CASSVAVTRASGEQFF	TGTGCCAGCAGCGTAGCTGTTACTAGGGCATCGGGTGAGCAGTTCTTC
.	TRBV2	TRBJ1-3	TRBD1	CASSGGQGGFSGNTIYF	TGTGCCAGCAGTGGGGGACAGGGAGGTTTCTCTGGAAACACCATATATTTT
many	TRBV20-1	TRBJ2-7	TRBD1	CSARWTGGSYEQYF	TGCAGTGCTAGGTGGACAGGGGGCTCCTACGAGCAGTACTTC
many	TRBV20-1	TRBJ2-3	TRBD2	CSAIMTGGGLSDTQYF	TGCAGTGCCATTATGACCGGCGGGGGGTTGTCAGATACGCAGTATTTT